Each of the 2 T cell receptor beta chains below was sequenced from the same sample in a study of monozygotic twins with inflammatory bowel disease. TCRdb reprocessed the 5' RACE reads and reports one entry per CDR3 protein, with no DNA. Its table lists about 380,000 distinct CDR3 sequences. The sample comprised blood. Receptors originate from a human donor with ulcerative colitis or Crohn's disease, or a healthy co-twin of an affected twin (not recorded which).

The chain recombines TRBV6-1 with TRBJ2-5. CDR1 and CDR2 from the germline V gene are MNHNS and SASEGT. The CDR3 is 15 amino acids. CDR3: CASSLRVGLQETQYF.

This chain uses TRBV5-1 with TRBJ2-1; lacking DNA, the TRBD1 call made by TCRdb goes unchecked. This CDR3 comprises 15 residues. CDR1 and CDR2 (germline): SGHRS, YFSETQ. CDR3 protein: CASRPGQGYYNEQFF. Full variable domain (outside the CDR3, taken from reference TRBV5-1 and TRBJ2-1): KAGVTQTPRYLIKTRGQQVTLSCSPISGHRSVSWYQQTPGQGLQFLFEYFSETQRNKGNFPGRFSGRQFSNSRSEMNVSTLELGDSALYLCASRPGQGYYNEQFFGPGTRLTVL.